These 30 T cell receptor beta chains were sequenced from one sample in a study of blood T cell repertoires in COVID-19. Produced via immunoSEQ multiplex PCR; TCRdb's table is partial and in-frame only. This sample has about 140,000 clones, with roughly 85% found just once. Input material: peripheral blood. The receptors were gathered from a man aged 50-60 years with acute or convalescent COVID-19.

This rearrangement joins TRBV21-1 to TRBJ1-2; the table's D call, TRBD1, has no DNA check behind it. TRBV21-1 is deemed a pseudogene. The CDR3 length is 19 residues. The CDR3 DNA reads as TGTGCCAGCAGCTTCGCTAGGGGTAAACAGGCATCAGGGGCTTTGGGCTACACCTTC. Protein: CASSFARGKQASGALGYTF.

DNA of the CDR3: TGTGCCAGCACCACGGGACAGGGAAATTCACCCCTCCACTTT. Encoded protein: CASTTGQGNSPLHF. The rearrangement links TRBV7-9 to TRBJ1-6, with 9 positions matching TRBD1. V lost 7 bases to trimming and J lost 7 bases; unmatched junction nucleotides: 5. This CDR3 spans 14 amino acids. Germline loops: CDR1 SEHNR, CDR2 FQNEAQ (reference sequence).

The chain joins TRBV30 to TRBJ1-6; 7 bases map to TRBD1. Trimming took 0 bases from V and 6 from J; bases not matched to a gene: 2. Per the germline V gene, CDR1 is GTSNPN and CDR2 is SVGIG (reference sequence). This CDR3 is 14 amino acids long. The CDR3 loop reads CAWSVQGSNSPLHF. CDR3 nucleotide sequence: TGTGCCTGGAGTGTACAGGGGAGTAATTCACCCCTCCACTTT.

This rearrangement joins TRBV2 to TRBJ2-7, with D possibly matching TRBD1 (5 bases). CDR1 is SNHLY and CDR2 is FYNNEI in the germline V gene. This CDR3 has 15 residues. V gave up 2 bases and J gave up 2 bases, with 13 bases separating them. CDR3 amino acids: CASSEKTARAYEQYF. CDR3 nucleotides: TGTGCCAGCAGTGAAAAAACGGCCAGGGCCTACGAGCAGTACTTC.

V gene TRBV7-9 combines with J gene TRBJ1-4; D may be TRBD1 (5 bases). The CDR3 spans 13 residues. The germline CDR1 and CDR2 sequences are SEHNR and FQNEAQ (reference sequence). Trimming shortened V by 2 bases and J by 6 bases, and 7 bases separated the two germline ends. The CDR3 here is CASSLWGDEKLFF. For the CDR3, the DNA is TGTGCCAGCAGCTTATGGGGCGATGAAAAACTGTTTTTT.

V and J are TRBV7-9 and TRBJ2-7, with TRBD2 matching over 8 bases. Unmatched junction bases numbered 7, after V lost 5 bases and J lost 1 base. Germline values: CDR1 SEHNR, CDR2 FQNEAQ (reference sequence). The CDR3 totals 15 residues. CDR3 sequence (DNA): TGTGCCAGCAGCCTTGGCGGGGGGTCTTCCTACGAGCAGTACTTC. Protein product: CASSLGGGSSYEQYF. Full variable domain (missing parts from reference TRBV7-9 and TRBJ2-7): DTGVSQNPRHKITKRGQNVTFRCDPISEHNRLYWYRQTLGQGPEFLTYFQNEAQLEKSRLLSDRFSAERPKGSFSTLEIQRTEQGDSAMYLCASSLGGGSSYEQYFGPGTRLTVT.

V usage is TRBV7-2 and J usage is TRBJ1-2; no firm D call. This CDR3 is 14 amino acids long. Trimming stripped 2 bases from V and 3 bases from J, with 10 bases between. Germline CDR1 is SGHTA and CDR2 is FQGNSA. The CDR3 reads CASSLPQVYYGYTF. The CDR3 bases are TGTGCCAGCAGCTTACCCCAGGTGTACTATGGCTACACCTTC.

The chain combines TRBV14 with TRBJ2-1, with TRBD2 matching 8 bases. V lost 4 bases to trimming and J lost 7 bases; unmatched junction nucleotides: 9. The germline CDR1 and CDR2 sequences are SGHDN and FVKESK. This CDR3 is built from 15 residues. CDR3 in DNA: TGTGCCAGCAGCCCTGGACTAGCCGTATTAAATGAGCAGTTCTTC. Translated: CASSPGLAVLNEQFF.

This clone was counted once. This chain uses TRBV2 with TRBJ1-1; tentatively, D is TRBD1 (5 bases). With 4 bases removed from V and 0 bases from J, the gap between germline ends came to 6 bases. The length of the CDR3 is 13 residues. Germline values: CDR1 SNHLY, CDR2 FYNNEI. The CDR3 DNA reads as TGTGCCAGCAGTGCCAGGGTGAACACTGAAGCTTTCTTT. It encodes CASSARVNTEAFF.

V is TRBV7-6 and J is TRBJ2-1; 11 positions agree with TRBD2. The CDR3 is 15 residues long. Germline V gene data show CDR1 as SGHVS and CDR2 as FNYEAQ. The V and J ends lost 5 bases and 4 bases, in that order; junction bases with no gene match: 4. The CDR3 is CASSARLAGYNEQFF. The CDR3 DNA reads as TGTGCCAGCAGCGCGCGACTAGCGGGGTACAATGAGCAGTTCTTC.

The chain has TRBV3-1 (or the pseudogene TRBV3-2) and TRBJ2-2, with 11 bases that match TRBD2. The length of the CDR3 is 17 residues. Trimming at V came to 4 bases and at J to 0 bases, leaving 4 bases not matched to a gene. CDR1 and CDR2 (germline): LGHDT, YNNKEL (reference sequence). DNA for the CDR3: TGTGCCAGCAGCCCGACTAGCGGGGCTTCGAACACCGGGGAGCTGTTTTTT. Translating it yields CASSPTSGASNTGELFF.

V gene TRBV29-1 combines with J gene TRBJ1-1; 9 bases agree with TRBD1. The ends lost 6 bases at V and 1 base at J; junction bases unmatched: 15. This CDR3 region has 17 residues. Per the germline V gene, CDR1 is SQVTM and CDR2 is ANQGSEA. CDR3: CSVYPQGAVFANTEAFF. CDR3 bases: TGCAGCGTGTACCCACAGGGGGCGGTGTTCGCGAACACTGAAGCTTTCTTT.

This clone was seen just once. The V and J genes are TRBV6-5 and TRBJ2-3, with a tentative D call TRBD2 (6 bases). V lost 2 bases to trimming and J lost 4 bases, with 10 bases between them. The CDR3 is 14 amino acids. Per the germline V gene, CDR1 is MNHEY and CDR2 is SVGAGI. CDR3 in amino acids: CASSYASGADTQYF. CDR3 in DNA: TGTGCCAGCAGTTACGCATCGGGGGCAGATACGCAGTATTTT.

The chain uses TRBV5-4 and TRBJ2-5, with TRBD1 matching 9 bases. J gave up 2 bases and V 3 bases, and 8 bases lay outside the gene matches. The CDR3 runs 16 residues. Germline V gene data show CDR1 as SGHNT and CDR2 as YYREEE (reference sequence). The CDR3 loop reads CASSSGKDRGQETQYF. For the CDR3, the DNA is TGTGCCAGCAGCTCGGGAAAGGACAGGGGACAAGAGACCCAGTACTTC. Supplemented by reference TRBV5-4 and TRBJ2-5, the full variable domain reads ETGVTQSPTHLIKTRGQQVTLRCSSQSGHNTVSWYQQALGQGPQFIFQYYREEENGRGNFPPRFSGLQFPNYSSELNVNALELDDSALYLCASSSGKDRGQETQYFGPGTRLLVL.

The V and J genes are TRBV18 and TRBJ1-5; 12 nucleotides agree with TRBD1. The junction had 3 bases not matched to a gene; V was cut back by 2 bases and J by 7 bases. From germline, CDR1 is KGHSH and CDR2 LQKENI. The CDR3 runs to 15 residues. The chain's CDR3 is CASSPGTGGRQPQHF. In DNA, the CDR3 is TGTGCCAGCTCACCAGGGACAGGGGGCAGGCAGCCCCAGCATTTT.

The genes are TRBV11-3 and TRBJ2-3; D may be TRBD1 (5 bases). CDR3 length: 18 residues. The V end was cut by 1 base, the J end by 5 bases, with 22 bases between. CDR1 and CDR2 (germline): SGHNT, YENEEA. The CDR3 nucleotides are TGTGCCAGCAGCTTAGCTAACATTTTCGGCGAGACAGAAGATACGCAGTATTTT. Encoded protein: CASSLANIFGETEDTQYF.

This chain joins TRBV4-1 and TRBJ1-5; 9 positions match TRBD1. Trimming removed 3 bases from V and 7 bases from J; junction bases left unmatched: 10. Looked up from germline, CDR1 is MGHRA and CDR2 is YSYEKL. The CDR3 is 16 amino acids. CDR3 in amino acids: CASSHAGTGKFQPQHF. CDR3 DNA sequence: TGCGCCAGCAGCCACGCCGGGACAGGGAAGTTCCAGCCCCAGCATTTT.

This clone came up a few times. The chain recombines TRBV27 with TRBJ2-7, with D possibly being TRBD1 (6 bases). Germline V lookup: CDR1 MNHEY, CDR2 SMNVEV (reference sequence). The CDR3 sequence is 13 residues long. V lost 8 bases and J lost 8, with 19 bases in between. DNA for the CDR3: TGTGCCAGCTCTACTACACAGGGAAGGAAGCAGTACTTC. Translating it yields CASSTTQGRKQYF.

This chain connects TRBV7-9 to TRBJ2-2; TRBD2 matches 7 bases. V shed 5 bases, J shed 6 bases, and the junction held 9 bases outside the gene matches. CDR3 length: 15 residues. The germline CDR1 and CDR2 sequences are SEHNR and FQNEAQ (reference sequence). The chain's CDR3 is CASSRLSGQAGELFF. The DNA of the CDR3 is TGTGCCAGCAGCCGCCTTAGCGGGCAAGCCGGGGAGCTGTTTTTT. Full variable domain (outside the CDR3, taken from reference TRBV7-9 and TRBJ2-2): DTGVSQNPRHKITKRGQNVTFRCDPISEHNRLYWYRQTLGQGPEFLTYFQNEAQLEKSRLLSDRFSAERPKGSFSTLEIQRTEQGDSAMYLCASSRLSGQAGELFFGEGSRLTVL.

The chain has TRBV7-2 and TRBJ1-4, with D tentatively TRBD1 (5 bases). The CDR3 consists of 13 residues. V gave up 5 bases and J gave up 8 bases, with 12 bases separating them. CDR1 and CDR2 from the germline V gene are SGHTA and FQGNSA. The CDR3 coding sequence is TGTGCCAGCAGCCCTGGGCCAGGGGAAAAACTGTTTTTT. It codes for CASSPGPGEKLFF.

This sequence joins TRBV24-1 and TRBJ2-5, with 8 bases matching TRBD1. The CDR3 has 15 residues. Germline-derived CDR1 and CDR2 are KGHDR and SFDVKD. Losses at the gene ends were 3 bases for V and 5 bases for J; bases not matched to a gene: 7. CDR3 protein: CATSDPGGAGETQYF. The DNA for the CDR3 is TGTGCCACCAGTGATCCAGGGGGCGCGGGGGAGACCCAGTACTTC.

DNA of the CDR3: TGTGCCAGCAGTTTAAGGGGGGGGGATACGCAGTATTTT. Its protein is CASSLRGGDTQYF. The chain is built from TRBV28 and TRBJ2-3; TRBD2 might be the D (7 bases). The CDR3 loop spans 13 amino acids. Germline assignment: CDR1 MDHEN and CDR2 SYDVKM. V was trimmed by 2 bases and J by 6 bases, leaving 9 bases between them.

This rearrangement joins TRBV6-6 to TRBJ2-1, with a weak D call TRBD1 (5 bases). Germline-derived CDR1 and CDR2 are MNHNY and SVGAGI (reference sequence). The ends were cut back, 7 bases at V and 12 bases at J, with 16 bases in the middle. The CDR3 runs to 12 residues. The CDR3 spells CASTETAPRQFF. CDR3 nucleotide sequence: TGTGCCAGCACCGAGACAGCGCCCCGGCAGTTCTTC.

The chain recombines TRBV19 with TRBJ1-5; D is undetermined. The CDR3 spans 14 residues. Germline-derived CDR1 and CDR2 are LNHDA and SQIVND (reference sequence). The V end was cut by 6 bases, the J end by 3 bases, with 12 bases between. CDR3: CASRQQHHNQPQHF. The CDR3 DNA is TGTGCCAGTAGACAGCAACATCACAATCAGCCCCAGCATTTT.

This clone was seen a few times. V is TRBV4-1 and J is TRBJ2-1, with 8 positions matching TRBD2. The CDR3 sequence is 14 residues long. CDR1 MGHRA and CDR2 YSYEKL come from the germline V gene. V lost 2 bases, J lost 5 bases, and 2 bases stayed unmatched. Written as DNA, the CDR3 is TGCGCCAGCAGCCAATTAGCGGGGCACAATGAGCAGTTCTTC. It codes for CASSQLAGHNEQFF.

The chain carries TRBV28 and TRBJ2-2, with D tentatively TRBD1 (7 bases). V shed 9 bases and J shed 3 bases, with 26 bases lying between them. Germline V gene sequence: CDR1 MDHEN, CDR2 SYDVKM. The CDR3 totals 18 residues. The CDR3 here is CASSLKPGTGEDTGELFF. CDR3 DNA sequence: TGTGCCAGTTCCCTAAAGCCCGGAACAGGGGAGGACACCGGGGAGCTGTTTTTT.

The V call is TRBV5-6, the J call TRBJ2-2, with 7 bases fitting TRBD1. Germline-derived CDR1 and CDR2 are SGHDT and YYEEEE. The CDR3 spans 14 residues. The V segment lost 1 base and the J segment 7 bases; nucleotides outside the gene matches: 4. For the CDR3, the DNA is TGTGCCAGCAGCTTGAGAGGGGGCTACGGGGAGCTGTTTTTT. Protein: CASSLRGGYGELFF.

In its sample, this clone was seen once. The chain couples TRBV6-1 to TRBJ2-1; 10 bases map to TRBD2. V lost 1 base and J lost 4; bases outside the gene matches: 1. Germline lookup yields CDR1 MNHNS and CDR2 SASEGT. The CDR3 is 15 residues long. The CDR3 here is CASSEGTSGYNEQFF. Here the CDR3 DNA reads TGTGCCAGCAGTGAAGGGACTAGCGGTTACAATGAGCAGTTCTTC.

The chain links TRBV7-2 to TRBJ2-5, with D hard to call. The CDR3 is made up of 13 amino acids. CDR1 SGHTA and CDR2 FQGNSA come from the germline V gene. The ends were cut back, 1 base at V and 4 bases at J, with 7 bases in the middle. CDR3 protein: CASSLGPRETQYF. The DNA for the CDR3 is TGTGCCAGCAGCTTAGGTCCGAGAGAGACCCAGTACTTC. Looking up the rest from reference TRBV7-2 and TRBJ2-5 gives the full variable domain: GAGVSQSPSNKVTEKGKDVELRCDPISGHTALYWYRQSLGQGLEFLIYFQGNSAPDKSGLPSDRFSAERTGGSVSTLTIQRTQQEDSAVYLCASSLGPRETQYFGPGTRLLVL.

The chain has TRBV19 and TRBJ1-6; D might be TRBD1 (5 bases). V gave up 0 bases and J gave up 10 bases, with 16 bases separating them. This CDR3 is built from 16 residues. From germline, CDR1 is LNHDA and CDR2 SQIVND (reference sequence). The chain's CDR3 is CASSIEHRTSISPLHF. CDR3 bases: TGTGCCAGTAGTATAGAGCACCGGACATCGATCTCACCCCTCCACTTT.